This record looks at one T cell receptor (beta chain) sequence and its context. The antigen is not known. With only one base between it and a far larger clone, this is likely a read error. These data originate in a study of T cells in Graves' hyperthyroidism and ophthalmopathy. Study-level findings and limits: In validation, the model predicted ophthalmopathy. These predictions came a median approximately 6.5 months before onset.

Researchers barred patients who had uncontrolled infection, other autoimmune disease, pregnancy or lactation. Thyroid ultrasound and orbital computed tomography, with clinical symptoms and serum thyroxine and TRAb, informed diagnoses. TCR beta CDR3 regions were amplified from RNA transcripts. HTBI primers were employed in a first-round RT-PCR of the TCR CDR3. TCRdb re-called the multiplex PCR reads with MiXCR, one entry per CDR3 protein. Seen here are approximately 490,000 distinct CDR3 sequences, approximately 23% observed once, and the top ten hold about half. CDR3 length equals 12 residues. The V gene's germline CDR1 is MNHEY and CDR2 SVGEGT.

The origin of this receptor is a woman in her 70s with Graves' ophthalmopathy. Specimen: blood. V is TRBV6-2 or TRBV6-3 and J is TRBJ1-2; 7 bases line up with TRBD1. CDR3 sequence (DNA): TGTGTCAGCAGTCGACAGGGCTATGGCTACACCTTC. Its protein is CVSSRQGYGYTF.